Included here is one T cell receptor beta chain sequence, with context. These data belong to a study of blood T cell repertoires in COVID-19. In the study overall: Acute and convalescent COVID-19 samples came from the United States, Italy and Spain. PBMCs, B-cell-depleted T cells, or T cells provided the cDNA or gDNA that made up the material.

The ends were cut back, 6 bases at V and 7 bases at J, with 10 bases in the middle. Germline V CDR1 and CDR2: MNHEY, SMNVEV (reference sequence). CDR3 length: 13 amino acids. The assay was immunoSEQ multiplex PCR, and TCRdb's table has in-frame clones only and misses some. The data contain 100,000 to 150,000 clones, more than 85% of them seen just once; the ten biggest clones take up roughly 18%. Source material: peripheral blood. The gene calls are TRBV27 and TRBJ1-6; D uncertain. The origin of this receptor is a man between 45 and 60 years old with active or convalescent COVID-19. The CDR3 sequence is CASREEFNSPLHF. The CDR3 coding sequence is TGTGCCAGCAGGGAGGAGTTCAATTCACCCCTCCACTTT.